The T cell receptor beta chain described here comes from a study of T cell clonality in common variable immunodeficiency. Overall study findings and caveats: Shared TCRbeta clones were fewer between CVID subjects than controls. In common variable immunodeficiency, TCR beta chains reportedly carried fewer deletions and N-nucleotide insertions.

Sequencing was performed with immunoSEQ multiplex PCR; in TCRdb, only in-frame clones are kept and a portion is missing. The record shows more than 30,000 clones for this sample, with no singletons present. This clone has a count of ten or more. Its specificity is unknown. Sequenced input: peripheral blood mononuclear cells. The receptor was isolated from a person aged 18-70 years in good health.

CDR3 in amino acids: CASSGQIQGPYGYTF. CDR3 bases read: TGTGCCAGCAGTGGTCAAATTCAAGGGCCTTATGGC. V gene TRBV6-1 combines with J gene TRBJ1-2; D is ambiguous. The sequence runs out 3 residues before the end of the CDR3; the remainder is reconstructed from the germline J gene. Germline CDR1 is MNHNS and CDR2 is SASEGT. Trimming shortened V by 4 bases and J by 5 bases, and 17 bases separated the two germline ends. The CDR3 consists of 15 residues.